The 26 T cell receptor beta chains below all came from one sample that was sequenced in a study of blood T cell repertoires in COVID-19. Some clones are missing from TCRdb's copy, which holds only in-frame ones; the method was immunoSEQ multiplex PCR. Found here are fewer than 300,000 clones, approximately 93% of them singletons; the top ten hold 2.2%. The sample was peripheral blood. These receptor sequences come from a woman in her twenties or thirties with COVID-19, enrolled during active disease.

V and J are TRBV7-2 and TRBJ2-3; 8 bases map to TRBD2. The length of the CDR3 is 15 residues. V shed 5 bases and J 0 bases; nucleotides not matched to a gene: 4. Germline V lookup: CDR1 SGHTA, CDR2 FQGNSA. Written as DNA, the CDR3 is TGTGCCAGCAGCACGACTAGCGCAAGCACAGATACGCAGTATTTT. Encoded protein: CASSTTSASTDTQYF.

The V call is TRBV12-3 or TRBV12-4, the J call TRBJ1-2; 9 nucleotides agree with TRBD1. There are 13 residues in the CDR3. V lost 6 bases to trimming and J lost 10 bases; unmatched junction nucleotides: 9. CDR3 bases: TGTGCCAGCAGGACAACAGGGGGCCAAGACTACACCTTC. As protein: CASRTTGGQDYTF.

This clone has only a few counts. This chain connects TRBV27 to TRBJ1-2; D call uncertain. Germline-derived CDR1 and CDR2 are MNHEY and SMNVEV (reference sequence). The V end lost 2 bases, the J end lost 2 bases, and 15 bases lay between the germline ends. The CDR3 totals 16 residues. The CDR3, as DNA: TGTGCCAGCAGTTTAGTCCCTCTGGGAGGGAACTATGGCTACACCTTC. Its translation: CASSLVPLGGNYGYTF.

The V and J genes are TRBV7-2 and TRBJ1-5; 11 bases are a match to TRBD1. V trimming: 5 bases; J trimming: 7 bases; junction bases outside the gene matches: 10. The CDR3 has 16 residues. Germline assignment: CDR1 SGHTA and CDR2 FQGNSA. CDR3: CASSPRDRGENQPQHF. CDR3 coding DNA: TGTGCCAGCAGCCCCCGGGACAGGGGGGAAAACCAGCCCCAGCATTTT.

The chain employs TRBV11-3 and TRBJ2-5; 7 positions match TRBD2. CDR3 length equals 15 residues. V shed 5 bases, J shed 3 bases, and the junction held 9 bases outside the gene matches. CDR1 and CDR2 (germline): SGHNT, YENEEA. Here the CDR3 DNA reads TGTGCCAGCAGCCACCGGTATCTAGCGGAAGAGACCCAGTACTTC. This sequence encodes CASSHRYLAEETQYF. Using reference TRBV11-3 and TRBJ2-5 for the parts outside the CDR3, the full variable domain is EAGVVQSPRYKIIEKKQPVAFWCNPISGHNTLYWYLQNLGQGPELLIRYENEEAVDDSQLPKDRFSAERLKGVDSTLKIQPAELGDSAVYLCASSHRYLAEETQYFGPGTRLLVL.

CDR3 loop: CASRQLNTEAFF. The CDR3 DNA is TGTGCCAGCAGACAACTAAACACTGAAGCTTTCTTT. This chain links TRBV6-6 with TRBJ1-1; D is unclear. Trimming left V 6 bases short and J 2 bases short, with 7 bases between. Germline loops: CDR1 MNHNY, CDR2 SVGAGI (reference sequence). There are 12 residues in the CDR3.

The rearrangement uses TRBV6-1 and TRBJ1-3; TRBD1 might be the D (5 bases). Trimming stripped 3 bases from V and 3 bases from J, with 6 bases between. This CDR3 comprises 13 residues. Germline loops: CDR1 MNHNS, CDR2 SASEGT. CDR3 residues: CASSETDGNTIYF. CDR3 sequence (DNA): TGTGCCAGCAGTGAGACAGATGGAAACACCATATATTTT.

The chain uses TRBV6-5 and TRBJ1-3; D ambiguous. This CDR3 spans 15 amino acids. Trimming stripped 4 bases from V and 4 bases from J, with 14 bases between. Per the germline V gene, CDR1 is MNHEY and CDR2 is SVGAGI. CDR3 DNA: TGTGCCAGCAGTTCCCTACGACATACCGGAAACACCATATATTTT. Its protein is CASSSLRHTGNTIYF.

The gene calls are TRBV30 and TRBJ1-1; D might be TRBD1 (6 bases). This CDR3 contains 15 residues. Trimming pared 5 bases from V and 0 bases from J, leaving 16 bases between. Germline CDR1 is GTSNPN and CDR2 is SVGIG (reference sequence). The DNA of the CDR3 is TGTGCCTGGCTCTTAGGACGGGACATGAACACTGAAGCTTTCTTT. This translates into CAWLLGRDMNTEAFF. Filled out from reference TRBV30 and TRBJ1-1, the complete variable domain reads SQTIHQWPATLVQPVGSPLSLECTVEGTSNPNLYWYRQAAGRGLQLLFYSVGIGQISSEVPQNLSASRPQDRQFILSSKKLLLSDSGFYLCAWLLGRDMNTEAFFGQGTRLTVV.

The genes are TRBV9 and TRBJ1-2, with D maybe TRBD1 (6 bases). This CDR3 is 15 amino acids long. Germline V gene data show CDR1 as SGDLS and CDR2 as YYNGEE. Trimming pared 0 bases from V and 0 bases from J, leaving 9 bases between. This chain's CDR3 is CASSVVPGANYGYTF. Here the CDR3 DNA reads TGTGCCAGCAGCGTAGTTCCAGGGGCTAACTATGGCTACACCTTC.

V usage is TRBV7-2 and J usage is TRBJ2-5; D is ambiguous. CDR3 length: 14 amino acids. Trimming pared 1 base from V and 2 bases from J, leaving 8 bases between. CDR1 SGHTA and CDR2 FQGNSA come from the germline V gene. CDR3 DNA: TGTGCCAGCAGCTTAGTCTCAGTACAAGAGACCCAGTACTTC. It is translated as CASSLVSVQETQYF.

V gene TRBV11-2 combines with J gene TRBJ1-1; 8 bases fit TRBD1. The CDR3 length is 15 residues. CDR1 is SGHAT and CDR2 is FQNNGV in the germline V gene. Trimming took 1 base from V and 1 from J; bases not matched to a gene: 2. CDR3 sequence reads: CASSLVGTGNTEAFF. In DNA form, the CDR3 reads TGTGCCAGCAGCTTAGTTGGGACAGGGAACACTGAAGCTTTCTTT.

J is TRBJ1-5 and V is TRBV18, with D tentatively TRBD1 (6 bases). The CDR3 contains 17 residues. From germline, CDR1 is KGHSH and CDR2 LQKENI. V lost 0 bases and J 2 bases, leaving 14 bases between the germline ends. The CDR3 region is CASSPPKEGGGNQPQHF. The CDR3, as DNA: TGTGCCAGCTCACCACCGAAGGAAGGGGGGGGCAATCAGCCCCAGCATTTT.

CDR3 in amino acids: CASSGANQPQHF. The CDR3 DNA reads as TGTGCCAGCTCAGGGGCTAATCAGCCCCAGCATTTT. V gene TRBV18 combines with J gene TRBJ1-5; D might be TRBD1 (5 bases). The CDR3 is 12 residues long. Germline CDR1 reads KGHSH; CDR2 reads LQKENI. V lost 5 bases to trimming and J lost 4 bases, with 6 bases between them. Full variable domain (rest looked up from reference TRBV18 and TRBJ1-5): NAGVMQNPRHLVRRRGQEARLRCSPMKGHSHVYWYRQLPEEGLKFMVYLQKENIIDESGMPKERFSAEFPKEGPSILRIQQVVRGDSAAYFCASSGANQPQHFGDGTRLSIL.

About this clone: This CDR3 is also generated by other DNA sequences in the sample. V and J are TRBV5-1 and TRBJ1-5; D remains ambiguous. The length of the CDR3 is 13 residues. V gave up 2 bases and J gave up 4 bases, with 7 bases separating them. Germline V gives CDR1 SGHRS, CDR2 YFSETQ. The CDR3 region has the DNA TGCGCCAGCAGCTTAGGAGCAAATCAGCCCCAGCATTTT. Amino acid sequence: CASSLGANQPQHF. Full variable domain (rest looked up from reference TRBV5-1 and TRBJ1-5): KAGVTQTPRYLIKTRGQQVTLSCSPISGHRSVSWYQQTPGQGLQFLFEYFSETQRNKGNFPGRFSGRQFSNSRSEMNVSTLELGDSALYLCASSLGANQPQHFGDGTRLSIL.

V is TRBV5-1 and J is TRBJ2-5; a possible D gene is TRBD1 (6 bases). The V end was cut by 3 bases, the J end by 3 bases, with 9 bases between. There are 13 residues in the CDR3. The germline CDR1 and CDR2 sequences are SGHRS and YFSETQ. DNA for the CDR3: TGCGCCAGCAGCTCCAGGGGAGAAGAGACCCAGTACTTC. The encoded protein is CASSSRGEETQYF.

This rearrangement joins TRBV30 to TRBJ1-2; TRBD1 agrees at 8 bases. The CDR3 length is 14 residues. V was pared by 2 bases and J by 4 bases, with 6 bases of the junction left unmatched. Germline-derived CDR1 and CDR2 are GTSNPN and SVGIG (reference sequence). The CDR3 coding sequence is TGTGCCTGGAGTAGTGACAGGGGAATCTATGGCTACACCTTC. Its translation is CAWSSDRGIYGYTF.

This chain joins TRBV7-8 and TRBJ2-7, with D maybe TRBD1 (5 bases). The germline CDR1 and CDR2 sequences are SGHVS and FQNEAQ. The V gene lost 1 base and the J gene lost 0 bases, with 13 bases spanning the gap. This CDR3 is 16 amino acids long. The CDR3 loop is CASSLETGWSSYEQYF. CDR3 in DNA: TGTGCCAGCAGCTTAGAAACAGGTTGGAGCTCCTACGAGCAGTACTTC.

The J gene is TRBJ1-4, the V gene TRBV14; tentative D call: TRBD1 (5 bases). The CDR3 has 13 residues. Trimming left V 7 bases short and J 5 bases short, with 11 bases between. Per germline, CDR1 SGHDN and CDR2 FVKESK. CDR3 amino acids: CASNGWGNEKLFF. DNA for the CDR3: TGTGCCAGCAACGGGTGGGGCAATGAAAAACTGTTTTTT.

This chain uses TRBV20-1 with TRBJ1-2, with 7 bases aligning to TRBD1. Trimming took 3 bases from V and 6 from J; bases not matched to a gene: 16. Germline V gene lookup returns CDR1 DFQATT and CDR2 SNEGSKA (reference sequence). CDR3 size: 16 residues. The CDR3 bases are TGCAGTGCTAGTACGGCAGGGGGTAAGGAATCCCATGGCTACACCTTC. Translated, it gives CSASTAGGKESHGYTF.

V usage is TRBV19 and J usage is TRBJ1-3, with 8 positions matching TRBD1. The ends lost 1 base at V and 0 bases at J; junction bases unmatched: 5. From germline, CDR1 is LNHDA and CDR2 SQIVND (reference sequence). This CDR3 has 17 residues. The CDR3 loop reads CASSIALDRGSGNTIYF. The CDR3, as DNA: TGTGCCAGTAGTATAGCCCTAGACAGGGGCTCTGGAAACACCATATATTTT.

This chain joins TRBV7-9 and TRBJ1-1; D remains unclear. The CDR3 covers 13 residues. From germline, CDR1 is SEHNR and CDR2 FQNEAQ (reference sequence). Trimming pared 4 bases from V and 0 bases from J, leaving 6 bases between. The CDR3 region is CASSYSMNTEAFF. CDR3 DNA sequence: TGTGCCAGCAGCTACAGCATGAACACTGAAGCTTTCTTT.

The rearrangement links TRBV7-9 to TRBJ2-7; maybe TRBD2 (5 bases). Germline V gene sequence: CDR1 SEHNR, CDR2 FQNEAQ (reference sequence). The CDR3 loop spans 14 amino acids. V was cut by 5 bases and J by 4 bases, with 15 bases left in between. The CDR3 loop is CASSPSAGLYEQYF. CDR3 nucleotide sequence: TGTGCCAGCAGCCCGAGCGCGGGTTTGTACGAGCAGTACTTC.

The rearrangement links TRBV7-9 to TRBJ2-7; TRBD2 might be the D (6 bases). Trimming took 1 base from V and 2 from J, leaving 18 bases between them. Germline V gene lookup returns CDR1 SEHNR and CDR2 FQNEAQ (reference sequence). This CDR3 region has 17 residues. The CDR3 DNA reads as TGTGCCAGCAGCTTAGGGCGAGGCGGGGAGAGCACCTACGAGCAGTACTTC. Its translation is CASSLGRGGESTYEQYF. The full variable domain, in which reference TRBV7-9 and TRBJ2-7 provide the parts outside the CDR3, is DTGVSQNPRHKITKRGQNVTFRCDPISEHNRLYWYRQTLGQGPEFLTYFQNEAQLEKSRLLSDRFSAERPKGSFSTLEIQRTEQGDSAMYLCASSLGRGGESTYEQYFGPGTRLTVT.

The J gene is TRBJ2-5, the V gene TRBV11-2; 10 nucleotides match TRBD2. The J segment lost 5 bases and the V segment lost 5 bases, leaving 8 bases of the junction unmatched. This CDR3 has 15 residues. Germline V lookup: CDR1 SGHAT, CDR2 FQNNGV. The CDR3: CASSADGLAEETQYF. The CDR3 DNA sequence: TGTGCCAGCAGCGCAGACGGACTAGCGGAGGAGACCCAGTACTTC.

The chain combines TRBV3-1 (or the pseudogene TRBV3-2) with TRBJ2-7; D perhaps matches TRBD1 (5 bases). Germline V gene sequence: CDR1 LGHDT, CDR2 YNNKEL (reference sequence). V dropped 1 base and J dropped 1 base, with 11 bases sitting between them. This CDR3 comprises 15 residues. In DNA form, the CDR3 reads TGTGCCAGCAGCCAAGGCGGCAGGGCATCCTACGAGCAGTACTTC. Protein: CASSQGGRASYEQYF.